These 13 T cell receptor beta chains originate from one sample sequenced in a study of T cell changes during pregnancy in multiple sclerosis. Generated by immunoSEQ multiplex PCR, the TCRdb table keeps only in-frame clones and is missing some. The table shows tens of thousands of clones, with nearly 90% occurring only once. The starting material was CD4+ T cells from peripheral blood mononuclear cells, obtained in the first trimester of pregnancy. These receptors originate from a female donor with multiple sclerosis, enrolled in a pregnancy study.

This clone has just a few counts. The chain recombines TRBV2 with TRBJ2-6; a weak D match, TRBD1 (5 bases). V was shortened by 2 bases and J by 0 bases, with 8 bases between the two germline ends. In germline, CDR1 is SNHLY, CDR2 FYNNEI. CDR3 length: 16 residues. DNA of the CDR3: TGTGCCAGCAGTGAATCCAGGGACTCTGGGGCCAACGTCCTGACTTTC. Its protein is CASSESRDSGANVLTF. The full variable domain, with the rest looked up from reference TRBV2 and TRBJ2-6, is EPEVTQTPSHQVTQMGQEVILRCVPISNHLYFYWYRQILGQKVEFLVSFYNNEISEKSEIFDDQFSVERPDGSNFTLKIRSTKLEDSAMYFCASSESRDSGANVLTFGAGSRLTVL.

The rearrangement joins TRBV6-5 to TRBJ1-3; D not resolved. The V gene lost 0 bases and the J gene lost 3 bases, with 9 bases spanning the gap. The CDR3 covers 15 residues. The germline V gene encodes CDR1 MNHEY and CDR2 SVGAGI. The CDR3 nucleotides read TGTGCCAGCAGTTACTCCCGGGAGGGTGGAAACACCATATATTTT. This codes for CASSYSREGGNTIYF.

This clone was recorded only once. J is TRBJ2-2 and V is TRBV18, with a tentative D call TRBD2 (6 bases). Trimming stripped 2 bases from V and 0 bases from J, with 10 bases between. The CDR3 length is 16 residues. Germline CDR1 is KGHSH and CDR2 is LQKENI. CDR3 nucleotide sequence: TGTGCCAGCTCACCAGGGACTTTAACGAACACCGGGGAGCTGTTTTTT. Translating it yields CASSPGTLTNTGELFF.

This clone was detected once. The V and J genes are TRBV27 and TRBJ1-1, with D possibly being TRBD1 (6 bases). Germline V gives CDR1 MNHEY, CDR2 SMNVEV (reference sequence). This CDR3 has 14 residues. The V end was cut by 6 bases, the J end by 0 bases, with 11 bases between. The CDR3 nucleotides read TGTGCCAGCAGGATGGACAGAGTGAACACTGAAGCTTTCTTT. Protein sequence: CASRMDRVNTEAFF.

The chain has TRBV7-2 and TRBJ2-7; D remains unclear. Germline V gene sequence: CDR1 SGHTA, CDR2 FQGNSA. The ends were cut back, 0 bases at V and 2 bases at J, with 14 bases in the middle. The CDR3 is made up of 16 amino acids. The CDR3 DNA follows: TGTGCCAGCAGCTTAGCCCACGTCATACCAGCCTACGAGCAGTACTTC. Protein product: CASSLAHVIPAYEQYF.

This clone was found once. The rearrangement joins TRBV6-6 to TRBJ1-1; no clear D gene. This CDR3 is built from 11 residues. CDR1 is MNHNY and CDR2 is SVGAGI in the germline V gene (reference sequence). V was pared by 6 bases and J by 10 bases, with 12 bases between. The CDR3 loop reads CASRGAETAFF. The CDR3 coding sequence is TGTGCCAGCAGGGGAGCCGAAACAGCTTTCTTT.

The chain carries TRBV6-6 and TRBJ1-4, with D tentatively TRBD1 (6 bases). Germline assignment: CDR1 MNHNY and CDR2 SVGAGI (reference sequence). The V end was cut by 7 bases, the J end by 8 bases, with 17 bases between. This CDR3 has 14 amino acids. The CDR3 loop reads CASTQAGAWEKLFF. Here the CDR3 DNA reads TGTGCCAGCACCCAGGCAGGGGCTTGGGAAAAACTGTTTTTT.

The genes are TRBV5-1 and TRBJ1-1; perhaps TRBD1 as D (6 bases). V dropped 3 bases and J dropped 6 bases, with 24 bases sitting between them. The germline CDR1 and CDR2 sequences are SGHRS and YFSETQ. There are 17 residues in the CDR3. In DNA form, the CDR3 reads TGCGCCAGCAGCTCGCTTACAGGGAAGGGAGCGGACCCTGAAGCTTTCTTT. This translates into CASSSLTGKGADPEAFF.

CDR3 coding DNA: TGTGCCAGCAGCTCTTACAGGGAATTATATGGCTACACCTTC. Residues: CASSSYRELYGYTF. The chain couples TRBV5-6 to TRBJ1-2; possibly TRBD1 for D (6 bases). Germline V gives CDR1 SGHDT, CDR2 YYEEEE. Trimming cost V 3 bases and J 5 bases, with 14 bases left between them. CDR3 length equals 14 residues.

This chain joins TRBV6-6 and TRBJ1-2; 7 bases agree with TRBD1. The V segment lost 5 bases and the J segment 5 bases; nucleotides outside the gene matches: 5. The CDR3 runs 13 residues. Per germline, CDR1 MNHNY and CDR2 SVGAGI (reference sequence). The CDR3 spells CASSGGTEYGYTF. The CDR3 DNA sequence: TGTGCCAGCAGTGGGGGGACAGAGTATGGCTACACCTTC.

This clone has a single count. V is TRBV6-5 and J is TRBJ2-7; no firm D call. The CDR3 sequence is 15 residues long. Trimming took off 2 bases at V and 4 bases at J, with 15 bases between the two ends. Germline CDR1 and CDR2: MNHEY and SVGAGI. CDR3: CASSYAVSTLYEQYF. DNA for the CDR3: TGTGCCAGCAGTTACGCCGTTTCGACTCTGTACGAGCAGTACTTC.

The chain joins TRBV7-3 to TRBJ2-5; the D gene is possibly TRBD2 (5 bases). The CDR3 consists of 15 residues. The germline V gene encodes CDR1 SGHTA and CDR2 FQGTGA. The V and J ends lost 3 bases and 5 bases respectively, with 16 bases between them. CDR3 region: CASSFSNQLGETQYF. The CDR3 nucleotides read TGTGCCAGCAGCTTTAGTAACCAACTAGGGGAGACCCAGTACTTC.

The V and J genes are TRBV30 and TRBJ1-1; D is unresolved. V lost 1 base to trimming and J lost 3 bases, with 6 bases between them. CDR1 and CDR2 (germline): GTSNPN, SVGIG (reference sequence). The length of the CDR3 is 12 residues. The CDR3 DNA reads TGTGCCTGGAGTGCCCAGTACACTGAAGCTTTCTTT. It specifies CAWSAQYTEAFF.